Listed here is a single T cell receptor beta chain. Its cognate antigen is unknown. This entry is derived from a study of regulatory T cells in long-lasting Graves disease. In building TCR beta libraries, iRepertoire HTBI primers were used together with Arm-PCR of CDR3 regions. TCRdb re-called the multiplex PCR reads with MiXCR, one entry per CDR3 protein. The profile shows hundreds of thousands of distinct CDR3 sequences, 15% of them singletons. Unmatched junction bases numbered 7, after V lost 3 bases and J lost 4 bases. CDR1 is LGHDT and CDR2 is YNNKEL in the germline V gene (reference sequence). CDR3 length: 15 amino acids. Study results and limitations: Having few samples may have compromised the accuracy. Persistent disease favored TRBV28, TRBJ1-2 and TRBJ2-5.

Noted time point: newly diagnosed GD, antithyroid drugs for less than 3 months. The authors made the TCR library using RNA they extracted from PBMCs. EDTA tubes were used for drawing nine milliliters of peripheral blood. Source: peripheral blood mononuclear cells (PBMCs), taken at new diagnosis, from a patient treated with antithyroid drugs. The clonotype was recovered from a female donor with Graves disease. This chain joins TRBV3-1 and TRBJ1-1, with TRBD1 matching 8 bases. The CDR3 DNA is TGTGCCAGCAGCCATTCAGGGGGCTGGAGCACTGAAGCTTTCTTT. It codes for CASSHSGGWSTEAFF.